This T cell receptor beta chain was captured by sequencing in a study of blood T cells in healthy people across ages. Across the whole study: Capture via template switching afforded approximately one barcoded beta molecule per two T cells.

The use of a sample-barcoded 5' primer and a J-beta primer mix characterized a second PCR of about 7 to 12 cycles. Each cDNA molecule received a tag from a template-switch adaptor that had 12 random nucleotides. Each CDR3 protein is one row after TCRdb ran MiXCR on the 5' RACE reads. The sample has 850,000 or so distinct CDR3 sequences, under 35% seen once; the top ten hold 17%. This clonotype was seen more than once but under ten times. Antigen: not known. The junction departs from germline at one end; a sequencing error may be responsible. Study outcomes and limitations: Fewer expanded clones and more diversity marked long-lived versus aged donors. Observed TCR beta diversity per million T cells went down as age went up. This fall followed a roughly linear course with age.

The clonotype originates from a woman over 75 in good health. Input material: blood.

CDR3 region: CASSPRAGYDTPYF. Written as DNA, the CDR3 is TGTGCCAGCAGCCCCCGAGCGGGGTACGATACGCCGTATTTT. The V call is TRBV7-2, the J call TRBJ2-3, with 7 bases matching TRBD2. Germline CDR1 and CDR2: SGHTA and FQGNSA. The CDR3 consists of 14 residues.